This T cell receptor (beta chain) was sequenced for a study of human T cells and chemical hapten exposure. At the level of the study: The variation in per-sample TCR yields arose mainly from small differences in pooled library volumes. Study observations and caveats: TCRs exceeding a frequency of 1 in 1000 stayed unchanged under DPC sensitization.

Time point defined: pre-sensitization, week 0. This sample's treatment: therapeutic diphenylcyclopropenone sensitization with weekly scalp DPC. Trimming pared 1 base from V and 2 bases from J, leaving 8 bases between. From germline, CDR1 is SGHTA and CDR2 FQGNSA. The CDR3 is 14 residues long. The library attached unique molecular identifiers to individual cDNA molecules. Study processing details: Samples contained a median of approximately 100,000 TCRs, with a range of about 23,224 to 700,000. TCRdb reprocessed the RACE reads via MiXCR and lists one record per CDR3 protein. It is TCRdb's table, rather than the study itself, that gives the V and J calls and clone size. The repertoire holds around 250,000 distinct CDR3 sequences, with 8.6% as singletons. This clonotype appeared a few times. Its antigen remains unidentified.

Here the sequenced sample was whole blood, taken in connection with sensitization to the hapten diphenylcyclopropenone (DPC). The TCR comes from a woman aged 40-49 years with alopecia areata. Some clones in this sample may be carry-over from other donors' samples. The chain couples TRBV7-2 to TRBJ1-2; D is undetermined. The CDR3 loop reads CASSLGPPNYGYTF. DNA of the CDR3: TGTGCCAGCAGCTTAGGCCCTCCGAACTATGGCTACACCTTC. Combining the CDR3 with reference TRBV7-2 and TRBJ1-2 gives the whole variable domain GAGVSQSPSNKVTEKGKDVELRCDPISGHTALYWYRQSLGQGLEFLIYFQGNSAPDKSGLPSDRFSAERTGGSVSTLTIQRTQQEDSAVYLCASSLGPPNYGYTFGSGTRLTVV.